What follows describes a single TCR beta chain. Antigen specificity is unknown. Other DNA sequences of this sample code for an identical CDR3. These data originate in a study of cytomegalovirus exposure and HLA in healthy donors. The study, taken as a whole, reports: Sequencing likely generated an artifact that appeared as a cluster of highly shared sequence variants. Segments of the TCR beta V type were, in most cases, productive about 87% or about 30% of the time in an earlier analysis. Researchers reported in a later analysis that a missense DCLRE1C variant was tied to TCR beta V- and J-gene trimming.

PCR amplification relied on 60 Vbeta primers (plus 13 Jbeta primers). In the source study's methods: An analysis performed later counted about 80 million unique TCR beta chains (roughly 10 million of them shared). Only in-frame clones appear in the TCRdb table, and some are missing; sequencing was by immunoSEQ multiplex PCR. V and J calls and clone size are given by that table; D and trimming were obtained from the DNA. The table records about 130,000 clones, roughly 75% of them present only once. The TCR originated in a man under 40 in good health and CMV-seronegative. Sequenced: PBMCs.

CDR3 region: CASSLDRGNTEAFF. The DNA for the CDR3 is TGCGCCAGCAGCTTGGATCGCGGAAACACTGAAGCTTTCTTT. The genes are TRBV5-1 and TRBJ1-1; D is undetermined. CDR3 length: 14 residues. V was shortened by 0 bases and J by 2 bases, with 8 bases between the two germline ends. The germline CDR1 and CDR2 sequences are SGHRS and YFSETQ.